This T cell receptor (beta chain) was captured by sequencing in a study of OX40 agonist ivuxolimab in advanced cancers. Study-level points and caveats: There were, on average, more expanded clones in CD8+ T cells than in CD4+.

TCRdb's copy holds only in-frame clones and misses some; the assay was immunoSEQ multiplex PCR. Here the sample spans tens of thousands of clones, under 90% being singletons. The CDR3 loop spans 15 amino acids. CDR1 is KGHSH and CDR2 is LQKENI in the germline V gene. V lost 5 bases and J lost 7, with 20 bases in between. Turning to this clone: Antigen unknown.

The receptor was isolated from an adult with an advanced solid tumor such as melanoma, head and neck, liver or kidney cancer. The sample in question was CD4+ or CD8+ T cells sorted from blood, obtained in a trial of the OX40 agonist ivuxolimab. The rearrangement uses TRBV18 and TRBJ1-2; the D gene is possibly TRBD1 (5 bases). The CDR3 sequence is CASSSGGGDSFGYTF. CDR3 bases: TGTGCCAGCTCATCCGGTGGGGGGGATTCGTTTGGCTACACCTTC.